In its sample, the clone carrying this TCR beta chain was seen a few times. Germline-derived CDR1 and CDR2 are DFQATT and SNEGSKA (reference sequence). The CDR3 totals 15 residues. V lost 5 bases to trimming and J lost 1 base; unmatched junction nucleotides: 6. Every TCR cDNA molecule carried a tag that served as a unique molecular identifier. TCRdb redid the calling of the 5' RACE reads with MiXCR, one entry per CDR3 protein. The data hold more than 3,500 distinct CDR3 sequences, with over 8% observed a single time. Time point described: sample taken at primary tumor resection. Without sorting, whole RNA was sequenced from tumor, nontumor lung or frozen PBMC. Patients with untreated early-stage non-small cell lung cancer, numbering around 72, were the donors. This record belongs to a study of spatial heterogeneity in lung cancer. For the study at large: The study observed each unique TCR and UMI combination more than ten times on average in raw reads.

This clonotype originated in a male donor with early-stage non-small cell lung cancer. The gene calls are TRBV20-1 and TRBJ2-1; 9 nucleotides agree with TRBD2. Sequenced here: PBMCs, sampled at surgery. The CDR3 is CSADESGRSYNEQFF. The CDR3 DNA sequence: TGCAGTGCTGACGAAAGCGGGAGGTCCTACAATGAGCAGTTCTTC.